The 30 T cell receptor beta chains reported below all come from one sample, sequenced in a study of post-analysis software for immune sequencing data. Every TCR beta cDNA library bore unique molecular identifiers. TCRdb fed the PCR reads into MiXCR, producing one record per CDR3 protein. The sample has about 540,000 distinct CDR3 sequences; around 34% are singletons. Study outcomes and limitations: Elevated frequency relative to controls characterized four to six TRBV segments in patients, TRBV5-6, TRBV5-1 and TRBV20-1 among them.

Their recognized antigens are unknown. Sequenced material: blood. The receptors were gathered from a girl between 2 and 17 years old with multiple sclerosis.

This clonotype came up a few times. CDR3 amino acids: CASSGNPGRSGETQYF. For the CDR3, the DNA is TGTGCCAGCAGCGGAAACCCGGGGCGGAGCGGAGAGACCCAGTACTTC. V and J are TRBV9 and TRBJ2-5; tentatively, D is TRBD1 or TRBD2 (5 bases each). Germline V gene data show CDR1 as SGDLS and CDR2 as YYNGEE. The V gene lost 3 bases and the J gene lost 4 bases, with 19 bases spanning the gap. The CDR3 is 16 amino acids. The variable domain in full, completed from reference TRBV9 and TRBJ2-5, reads DSGVTQTPKHLITATGQRVTLRCSPRSGDLSVYWYQQSLDQGLQFLIQYYNGEERAKGNILERFSAQQFPDLHSELNLSSLELGDSALYFCASSGNPGRSGETQYFGPGTRLLVL.

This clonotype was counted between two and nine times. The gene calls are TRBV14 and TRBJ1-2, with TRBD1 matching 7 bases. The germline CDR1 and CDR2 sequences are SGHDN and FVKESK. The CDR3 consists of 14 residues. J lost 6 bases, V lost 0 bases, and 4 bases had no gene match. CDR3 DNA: TGTGCCAGCAGCCAAGATCTAACAGGGGATGGCTACACCTTC. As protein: CASSQDLTGDGYTF.

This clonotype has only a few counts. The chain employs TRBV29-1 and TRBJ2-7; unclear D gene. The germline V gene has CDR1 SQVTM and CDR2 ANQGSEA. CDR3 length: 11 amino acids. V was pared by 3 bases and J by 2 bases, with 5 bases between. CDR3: CSVDLAYEQYF. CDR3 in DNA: TGCAGCGTTGATCTTGCCTACGAGCAGTACTTC.

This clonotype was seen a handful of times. The CDR3 is CSVEPTGNEQFF. CDR3 sequence (DNA): TGCAGCGTTGAGCCTACAGGGAATGAGCAGTTCTTC. The genes are TRBV29-1 and TRBJ2-1; the D gene is possibly TRBD1 (6 bases). V was pared by 3 bases and J by 7 bases, with 10 bases between. Germline lookup yields CDR1 SQVTM and CDR2 ANQGSEA. CDR3 size: 12 residues.

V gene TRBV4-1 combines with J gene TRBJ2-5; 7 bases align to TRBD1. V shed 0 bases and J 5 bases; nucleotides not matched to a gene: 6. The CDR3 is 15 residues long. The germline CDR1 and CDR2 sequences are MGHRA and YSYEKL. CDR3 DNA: TGCGCCAGCAGCCAAGAATCCACAGGGGTGGAGACCCAGTACTTC. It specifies CASSQESTGVETQYF.

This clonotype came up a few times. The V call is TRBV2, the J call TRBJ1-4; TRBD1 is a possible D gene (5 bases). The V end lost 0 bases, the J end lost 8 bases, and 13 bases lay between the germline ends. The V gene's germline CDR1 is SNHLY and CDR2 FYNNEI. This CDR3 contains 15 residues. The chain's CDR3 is CASSEARGRNEKLFF. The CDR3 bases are TGTGCCAGCAGTGAAGCGCGGGGGAGGAACGAAAAACTGTTTTTT.

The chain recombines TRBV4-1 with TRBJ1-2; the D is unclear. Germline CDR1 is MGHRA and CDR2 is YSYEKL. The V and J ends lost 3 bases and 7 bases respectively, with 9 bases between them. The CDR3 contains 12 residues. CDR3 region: CASSHGGVGYTF. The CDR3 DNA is TGCGCCAGCAGCCACGGCGGGGTTGGCTACACCTTC.

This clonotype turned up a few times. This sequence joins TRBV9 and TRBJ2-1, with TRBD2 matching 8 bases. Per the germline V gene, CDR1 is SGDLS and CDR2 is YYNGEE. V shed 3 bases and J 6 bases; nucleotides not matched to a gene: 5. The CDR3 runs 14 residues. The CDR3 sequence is CASSERGFPNEQFF. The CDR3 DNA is TGTGCCAGCAGCGAGCGGGGGTTTCCCAATGAGCAGTTCTTC.

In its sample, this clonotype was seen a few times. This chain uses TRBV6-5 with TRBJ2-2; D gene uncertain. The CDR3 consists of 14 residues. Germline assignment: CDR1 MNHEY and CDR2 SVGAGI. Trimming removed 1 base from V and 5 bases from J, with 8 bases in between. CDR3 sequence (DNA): TGTGCCAGCAGTTACTTAGACGCTACCGGGGAGCTGTTTTTT. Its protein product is CASSYLDATGELFF.

The CDR3 sequence: CASRKSGGEYNEQFF. CDR3 DNA sequence: TGTGCCAGCAGGAAAAGCGGGGGGGAATACAATGAGCAGTTCTTC. The rearrangement joins TRBV2 to TRBJ2-1; 10 positions match TRBD2. Germline values: CDR1 SNHLY, CDR2 FYNNEI. CDR3 size: 15 residues. The V segment lost 6 bases and the J segment 4 bases; nucleotides outside the gene matches: 6. Filled out from reference TRBV2 and TRBJ2-1, the complete variable domain reads EPEVTQTPSHQVTQMGQEVILRCVPISNHLYFYWYRQILGQKVEFLVSFYNNEISEKSEIFDDQFSVERPDGSNFTLKIRSTKLEDSAMYFCASRKSGGEYNEQFFGPGTRLTVL.

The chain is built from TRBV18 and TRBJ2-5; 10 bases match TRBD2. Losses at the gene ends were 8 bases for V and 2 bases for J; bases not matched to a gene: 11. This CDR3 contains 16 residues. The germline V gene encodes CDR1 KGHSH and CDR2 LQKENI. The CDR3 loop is CASHAGLAGEQETQYF. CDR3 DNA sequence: TGTGCCAGCCACGCGGGGCTAGCGGGGGAACAAGAGACCCAGTACTTC.

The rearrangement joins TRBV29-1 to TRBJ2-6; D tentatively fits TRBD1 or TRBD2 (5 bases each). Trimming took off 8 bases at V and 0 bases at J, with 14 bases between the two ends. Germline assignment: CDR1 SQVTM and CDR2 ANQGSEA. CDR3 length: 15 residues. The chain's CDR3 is CSTGTGSSGANVLTF. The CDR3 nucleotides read TGCAGCACCGGGACGGGGAGCTCTGGGGCCAACGTCCTGACTTTC.

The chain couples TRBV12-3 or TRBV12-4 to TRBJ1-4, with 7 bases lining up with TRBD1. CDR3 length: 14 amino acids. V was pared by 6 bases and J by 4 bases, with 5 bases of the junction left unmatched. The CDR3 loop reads CASRPQGVNEKLFF. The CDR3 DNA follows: TGTGCCAGCAGGCCTCAGGGGGTTAATGAAAAACTGTTTTTT.

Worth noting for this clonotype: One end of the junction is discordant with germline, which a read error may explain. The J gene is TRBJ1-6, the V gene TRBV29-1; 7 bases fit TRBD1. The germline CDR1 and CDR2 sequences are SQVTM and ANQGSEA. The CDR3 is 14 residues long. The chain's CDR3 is CSVDTGTAGSSLHF. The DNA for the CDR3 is TGCAGCGTGGATACCGGGACAGCGGGTTCATCCCTCCACTTT.

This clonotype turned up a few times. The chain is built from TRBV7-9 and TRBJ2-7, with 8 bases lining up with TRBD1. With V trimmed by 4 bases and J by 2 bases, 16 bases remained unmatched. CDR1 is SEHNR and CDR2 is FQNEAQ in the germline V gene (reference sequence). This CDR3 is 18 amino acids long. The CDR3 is CASSSGRPRGQGPYEQYF. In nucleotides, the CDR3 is TGTGCCAGCAGCTCAGGTCGTCCCCGAGGACAGGGTCCCTACGAGCAGTACTTC.

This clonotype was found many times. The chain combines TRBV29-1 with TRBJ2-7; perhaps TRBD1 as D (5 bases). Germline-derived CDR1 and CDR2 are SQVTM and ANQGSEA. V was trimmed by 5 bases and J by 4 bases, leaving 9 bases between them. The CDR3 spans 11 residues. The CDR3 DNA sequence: TGCAGCGTTCGCCCAGGGTACGAGCAGTACTTC. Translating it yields CSVRPGYEQYF.

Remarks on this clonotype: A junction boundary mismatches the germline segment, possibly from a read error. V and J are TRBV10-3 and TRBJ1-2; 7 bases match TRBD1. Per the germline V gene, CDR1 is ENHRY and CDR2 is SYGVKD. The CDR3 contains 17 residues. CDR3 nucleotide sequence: TGTGCCATCAGTGAGCTTGGACAGGTGCCCGTAAACTGTGGCTACACCTTC. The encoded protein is CAISELGQVPVNCGYTF.

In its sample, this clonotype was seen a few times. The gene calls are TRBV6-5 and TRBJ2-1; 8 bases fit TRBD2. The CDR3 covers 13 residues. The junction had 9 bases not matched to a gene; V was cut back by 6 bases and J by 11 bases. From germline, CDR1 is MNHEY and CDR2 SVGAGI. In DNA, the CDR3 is TGTGCCAGCAGAATCGGGGGGGCCTTCCAGCAGTTCTTC. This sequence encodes CASRIGGAFQQFF.

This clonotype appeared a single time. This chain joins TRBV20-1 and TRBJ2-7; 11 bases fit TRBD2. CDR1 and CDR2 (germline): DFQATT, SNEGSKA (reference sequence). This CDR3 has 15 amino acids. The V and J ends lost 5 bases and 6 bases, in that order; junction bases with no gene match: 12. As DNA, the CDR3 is TGCAGTGCTGAGGGGCCGGGACTAGCGGATTTCGAGCAGTACTTC. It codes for CSAEGPGLADFEQYF.

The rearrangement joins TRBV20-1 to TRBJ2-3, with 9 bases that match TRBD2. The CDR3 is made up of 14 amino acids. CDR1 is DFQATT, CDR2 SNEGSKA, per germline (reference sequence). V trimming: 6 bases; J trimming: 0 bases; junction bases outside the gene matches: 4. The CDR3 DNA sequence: TGCAGTGCCACTAGCGGGTTTAGCACAGATACGCAGTATTTT. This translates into CSATSGFSTDTQYF.

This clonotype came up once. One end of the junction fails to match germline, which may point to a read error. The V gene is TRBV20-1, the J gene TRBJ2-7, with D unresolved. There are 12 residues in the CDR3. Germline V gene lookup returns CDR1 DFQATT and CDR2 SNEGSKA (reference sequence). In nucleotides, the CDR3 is TGCAGGGCTAGAGGAGAGCCATACGAGCAGTACTTC. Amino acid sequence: CRARGEPYEQYF.

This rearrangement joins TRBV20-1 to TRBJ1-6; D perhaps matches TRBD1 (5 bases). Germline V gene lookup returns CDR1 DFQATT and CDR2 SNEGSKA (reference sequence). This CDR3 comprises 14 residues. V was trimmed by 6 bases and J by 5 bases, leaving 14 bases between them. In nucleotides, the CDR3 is TGCAGTGCCTACGGGACCGGTCATAATTCACCCCTCCACTTT. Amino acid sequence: CSAYGTGHNSPLHF.

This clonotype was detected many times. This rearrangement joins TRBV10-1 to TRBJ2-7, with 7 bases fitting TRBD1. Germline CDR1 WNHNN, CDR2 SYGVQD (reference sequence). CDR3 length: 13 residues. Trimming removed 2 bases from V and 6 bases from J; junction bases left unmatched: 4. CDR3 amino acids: CASSEDRVGEQYF. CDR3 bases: TGCGCCAGCAGTGAGGACAGGGTTGGCGAGCAGTACTTC.

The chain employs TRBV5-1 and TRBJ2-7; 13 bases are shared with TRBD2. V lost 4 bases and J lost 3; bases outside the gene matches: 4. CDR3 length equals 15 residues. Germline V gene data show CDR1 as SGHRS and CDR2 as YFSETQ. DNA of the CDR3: TGCGCCAGCAGCCAACTAGCGGGGGGGGACTACGAGCAGTACTTC. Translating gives CASSQLAGGDYEQYF.

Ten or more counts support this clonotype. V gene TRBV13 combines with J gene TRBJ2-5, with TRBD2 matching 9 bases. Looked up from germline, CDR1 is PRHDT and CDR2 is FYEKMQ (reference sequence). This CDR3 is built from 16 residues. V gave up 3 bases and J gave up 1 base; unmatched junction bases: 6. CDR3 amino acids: CASSFRVAGAQETQYF. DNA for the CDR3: TGTGCCAGCAGCTTCCGGGTAGCGGGGGCCCAAGAGACCCAGTACTTC.

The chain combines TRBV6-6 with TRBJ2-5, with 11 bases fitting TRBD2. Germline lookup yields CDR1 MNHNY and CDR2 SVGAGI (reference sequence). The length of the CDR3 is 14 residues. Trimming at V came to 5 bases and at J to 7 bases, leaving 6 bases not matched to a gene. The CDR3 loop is CASSPLAGAGTQYF. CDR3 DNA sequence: TGTGCCAGCAGTCCACTAGCGGGGGCGGGGACCCAGTACTTC.

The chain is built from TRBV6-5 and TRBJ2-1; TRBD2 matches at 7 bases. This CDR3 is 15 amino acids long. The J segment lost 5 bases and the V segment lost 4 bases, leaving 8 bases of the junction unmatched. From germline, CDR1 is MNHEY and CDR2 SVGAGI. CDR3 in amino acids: CASSSGGGDHNEQFF. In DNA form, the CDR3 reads TGTGCCAGCAGTTCTGGCGGGGGTGACCACAATGAGCAGTTCTTC.

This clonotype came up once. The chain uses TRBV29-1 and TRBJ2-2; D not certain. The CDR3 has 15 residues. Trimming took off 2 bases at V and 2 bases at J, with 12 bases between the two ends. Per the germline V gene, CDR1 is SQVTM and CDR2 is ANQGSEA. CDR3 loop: CSVELGYLNTGELFF. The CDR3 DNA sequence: TGCAGCGTTGAACTGGGCTACCTAAACACCGGGGAGCTGTTTTTT.

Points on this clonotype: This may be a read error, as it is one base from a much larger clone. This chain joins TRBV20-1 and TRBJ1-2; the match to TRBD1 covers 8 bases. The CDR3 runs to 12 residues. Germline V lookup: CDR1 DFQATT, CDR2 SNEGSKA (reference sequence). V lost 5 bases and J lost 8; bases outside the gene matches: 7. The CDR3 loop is CSASRQGAGYTF. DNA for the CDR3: TGCAGTGCTTCCCGGCAGGGGGCGGGCTACACCTTC.

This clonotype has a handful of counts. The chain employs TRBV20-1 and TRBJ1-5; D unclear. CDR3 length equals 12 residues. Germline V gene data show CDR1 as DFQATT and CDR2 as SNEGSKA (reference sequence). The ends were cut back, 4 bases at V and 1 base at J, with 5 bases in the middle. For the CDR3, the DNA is TGCAGTGCTACCGAGAGCAATCAGCCCCAGCATTTT. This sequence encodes CSATESNQPQHF.